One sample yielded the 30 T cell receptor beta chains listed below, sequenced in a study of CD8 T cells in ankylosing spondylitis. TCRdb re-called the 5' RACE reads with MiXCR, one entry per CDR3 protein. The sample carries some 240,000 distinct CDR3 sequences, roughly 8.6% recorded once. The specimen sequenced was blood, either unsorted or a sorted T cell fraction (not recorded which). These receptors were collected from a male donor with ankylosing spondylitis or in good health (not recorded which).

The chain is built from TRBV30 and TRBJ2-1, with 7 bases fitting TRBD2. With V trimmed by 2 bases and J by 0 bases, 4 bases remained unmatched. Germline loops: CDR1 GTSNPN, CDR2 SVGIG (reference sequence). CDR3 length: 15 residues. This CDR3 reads CAWSSGGASYNEQFF. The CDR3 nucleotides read TGTGCCTGGAGTTCGGGGGGAGCCTCCTACAATGAGCAGTTCTTC. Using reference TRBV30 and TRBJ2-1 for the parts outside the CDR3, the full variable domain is SQTIHQWPATLVQPVGSPLSLECTVEGTSNPNLYWYRQAAGRGLQLLFYSVGIGQISSEVPQNLSASRPQDRQFILSSKKLLLSDSGFYLCAWSSGGASYNEQFFGPGTRLTVL.

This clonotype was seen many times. The CDR3 sequence: CASRPWNTEAFF. In DNA form, the CDR3 reads TGTGCCAGCAGGCCCTGGAACACTGAAGCTTTCTTT. This chain links TRBV12-3 or TRBV12-4 with TRBJ1-1; D uncertain. Between the trimmed V and J ends, which lost 6 bases and 1 base, there was a span of 6 bases. The CDR3 is made up of 12 amino acids.

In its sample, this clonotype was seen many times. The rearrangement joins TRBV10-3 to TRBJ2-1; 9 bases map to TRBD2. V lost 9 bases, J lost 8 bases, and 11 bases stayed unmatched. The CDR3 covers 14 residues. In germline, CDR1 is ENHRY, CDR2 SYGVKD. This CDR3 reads CAITSGGRAYEQFF. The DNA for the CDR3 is TGTGCCATAACCTCGGGCGGGAGGGCCTATGAGCAGTTCTTC.

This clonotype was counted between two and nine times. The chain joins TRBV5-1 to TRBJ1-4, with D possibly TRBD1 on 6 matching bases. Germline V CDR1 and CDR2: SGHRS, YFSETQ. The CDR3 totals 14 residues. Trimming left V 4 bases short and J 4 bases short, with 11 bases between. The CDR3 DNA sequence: TGCGCCAGCAGCCTCGGACAGCATAATGAAAAACTGTTTTTT. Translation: CASSLGQHNEKLFF.

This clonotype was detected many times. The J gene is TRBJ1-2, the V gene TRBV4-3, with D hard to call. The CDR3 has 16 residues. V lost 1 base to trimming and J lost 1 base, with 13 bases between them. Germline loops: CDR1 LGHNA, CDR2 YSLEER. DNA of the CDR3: TGCGCCAGCAGCCAAGGGCCAGGACCGATTAACTATGGCTACACCTTC. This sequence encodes CASSQGPGPINYGYTF.

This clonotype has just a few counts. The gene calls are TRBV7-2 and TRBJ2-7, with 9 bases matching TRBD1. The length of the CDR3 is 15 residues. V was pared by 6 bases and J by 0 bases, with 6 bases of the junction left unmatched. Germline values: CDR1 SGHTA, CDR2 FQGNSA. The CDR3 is CASSFDRGYSYEQYF. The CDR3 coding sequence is TGTGCCAGCAGTTTCGACAGGGGGTACTCCTACGAGCAGTACTTC.

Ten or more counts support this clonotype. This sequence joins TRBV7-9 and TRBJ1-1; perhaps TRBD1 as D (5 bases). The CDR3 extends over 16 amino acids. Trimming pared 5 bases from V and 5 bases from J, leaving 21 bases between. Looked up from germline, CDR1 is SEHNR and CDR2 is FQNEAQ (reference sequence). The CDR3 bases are TGTGCCAGCAGCCCAGGGAGGGGCGCTTGGAATACTGAAGCTTTCTTT. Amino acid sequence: CASSPGRGAWNTEAFF.

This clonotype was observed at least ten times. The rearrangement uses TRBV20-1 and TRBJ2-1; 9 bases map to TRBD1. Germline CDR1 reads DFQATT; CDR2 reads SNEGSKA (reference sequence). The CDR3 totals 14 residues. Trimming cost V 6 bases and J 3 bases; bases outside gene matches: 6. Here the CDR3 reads CSARDRVRYNEQFF. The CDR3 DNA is TGCAGTGCCAGGGACAGGGTACGCTACAATGAGCAGTTCTTC.

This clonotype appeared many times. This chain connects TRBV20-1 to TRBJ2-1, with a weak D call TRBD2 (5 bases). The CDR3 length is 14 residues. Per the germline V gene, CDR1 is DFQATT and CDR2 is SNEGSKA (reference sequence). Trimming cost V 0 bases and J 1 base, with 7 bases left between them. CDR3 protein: CSAREGGSYNEQFF. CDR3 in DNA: TGCAGTGCTAGAGAGGGCGGGTCCTACAATGAGCAGTTCTTC.

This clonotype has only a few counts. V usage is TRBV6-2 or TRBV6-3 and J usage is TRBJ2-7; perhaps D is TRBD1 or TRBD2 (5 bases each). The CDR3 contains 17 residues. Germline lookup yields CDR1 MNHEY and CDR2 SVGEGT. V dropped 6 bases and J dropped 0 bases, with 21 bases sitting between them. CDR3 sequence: CASRGPPRGDSSYEQYF. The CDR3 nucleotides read TGTGCCAGCAGGGGACCTCCTCGAGGGGATAGCTCCTACGAGCAGTACTTC.

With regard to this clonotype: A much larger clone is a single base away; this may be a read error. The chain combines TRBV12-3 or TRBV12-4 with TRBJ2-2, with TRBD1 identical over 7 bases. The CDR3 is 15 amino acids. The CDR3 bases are TGTGCCAGCAGTTTAGGAGGGGGCGTCACCGGGGTGCTGTTTTTT. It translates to CASSLGGGVTGVLFF.

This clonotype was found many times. The CDR3 bases are TGTGCCAGCAGCCCCCAAGAGGGGAACTATGGCTACACCTTC. Residues: CASSPQEGNYGYTF. The V gene is TRBV7-8, the J gene TRBJ1-2; tentatively, D is TRBD1 (5 bases). The germline V and J ends were trimmed by 5 bases and 2 bases, with 12 bases remaining between them. This CDR3 has 14 amino acids. Looked up from germline, CDR1 is SGHVS and CDR2 is FQNEAQ.

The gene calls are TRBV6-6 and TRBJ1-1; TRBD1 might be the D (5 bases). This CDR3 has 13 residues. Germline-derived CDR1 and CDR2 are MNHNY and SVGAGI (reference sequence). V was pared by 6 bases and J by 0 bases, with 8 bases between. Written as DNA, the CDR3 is TGTGCCAGCAGCACAGGAGTGAACACTGAAGCTTTCTTT. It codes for CASSTGVNTEAFF.

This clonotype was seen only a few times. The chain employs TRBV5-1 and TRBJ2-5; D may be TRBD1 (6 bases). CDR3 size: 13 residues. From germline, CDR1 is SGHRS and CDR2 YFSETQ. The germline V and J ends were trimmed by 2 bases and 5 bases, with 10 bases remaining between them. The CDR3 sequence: CASSFSGVETQYF. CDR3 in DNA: TGCGCCAGCAGCTTCTCAGGGGTGGAGACCCAGTACTTC.

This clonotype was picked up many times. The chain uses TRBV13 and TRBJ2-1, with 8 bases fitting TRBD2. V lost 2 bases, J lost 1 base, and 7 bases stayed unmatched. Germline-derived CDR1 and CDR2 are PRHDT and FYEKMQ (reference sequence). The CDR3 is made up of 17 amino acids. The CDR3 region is CASSLMSRGGSYNEQFF. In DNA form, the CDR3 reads TGTGCCAGCAGCTTAATGTCACGGGGGGGGTCCTACAATGAGCAGTTCTTC.

CDR3 sequence (DNA): TGTGCCAGCAGTCCCGGTGAGGGGAGGAGCTCCTACGAGCAGTACTTC. Residues: CASSPGEGRSSYEQYF. The chain employs TRBV12-3 or TRBV12-4 and TRBJ2-7; D is possibly TRBD2 (6 bases). Trimming left V 5 bases short and J 0 bases short, with 17 bases between. The CDR3 has 16 amino acids.

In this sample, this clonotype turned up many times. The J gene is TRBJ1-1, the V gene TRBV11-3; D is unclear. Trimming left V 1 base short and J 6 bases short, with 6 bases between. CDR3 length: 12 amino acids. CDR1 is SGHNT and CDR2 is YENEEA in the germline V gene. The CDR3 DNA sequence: TGTGCCAGCAGCTTAGCAGGAGCTGAAGCTTTCTTT. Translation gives CASSLAGAEAFF.

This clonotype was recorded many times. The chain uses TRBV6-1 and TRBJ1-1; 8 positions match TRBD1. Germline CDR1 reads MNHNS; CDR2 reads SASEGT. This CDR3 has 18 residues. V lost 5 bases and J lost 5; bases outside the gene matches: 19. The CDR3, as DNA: TGTGCCAGCAGTCAGCGATACGGACAGGGCGGCGATGGAACTGAAGCTTTCTTT. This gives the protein CASSQRYGQGGDGTEAFF.

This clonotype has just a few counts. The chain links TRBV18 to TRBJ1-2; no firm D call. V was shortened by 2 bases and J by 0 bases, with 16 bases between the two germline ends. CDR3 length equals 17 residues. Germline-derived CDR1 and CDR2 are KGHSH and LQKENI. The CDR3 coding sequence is TGTGCCAGCTCACCAGAGGCGCAAACGGCCACTAACTATGGCTACACCTTC. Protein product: CASSPEAQTATNYGYTF. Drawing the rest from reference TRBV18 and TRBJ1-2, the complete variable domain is NAGVMQNPRHLVRRRGQEARLRCSPMKGHSHVYWYRQLPEEGLKFMVYLQKENIIDESGMPKERFSAEFPKEGPSILRIQQVVRGDSAAYFCASSPEAQTATNYGYTFGSGTRLTVV.

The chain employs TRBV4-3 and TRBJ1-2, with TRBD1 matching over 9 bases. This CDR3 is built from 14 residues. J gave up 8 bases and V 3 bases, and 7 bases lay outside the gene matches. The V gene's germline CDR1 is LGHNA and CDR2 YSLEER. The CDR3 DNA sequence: TGCGCCAGCAGCCACCCGGGACAGGGTATGGGCTACACCTTC. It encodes CASSHPGQGMGYTF.

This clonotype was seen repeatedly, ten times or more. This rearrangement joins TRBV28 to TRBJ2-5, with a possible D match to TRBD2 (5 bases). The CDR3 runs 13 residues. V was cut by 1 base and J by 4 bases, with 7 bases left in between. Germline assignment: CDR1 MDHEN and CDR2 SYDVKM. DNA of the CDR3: TGTGCCAGCAGTTTATTTAGCGCAGAGACCCAGTACTTC. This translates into CASSLFSAETQYF.

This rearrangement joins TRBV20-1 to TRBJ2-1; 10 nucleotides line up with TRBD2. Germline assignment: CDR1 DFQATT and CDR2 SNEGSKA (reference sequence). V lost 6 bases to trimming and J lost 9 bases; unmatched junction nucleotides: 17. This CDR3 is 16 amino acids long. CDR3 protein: CSAPLARTSGAGEQFF. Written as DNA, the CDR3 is TGCAGTGCCCCCCTCGCCCGGACTAGCGGTGCCGGTGAGCAGTTCTTC.

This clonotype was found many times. The CDR3 protein is CSARRSGGNQPQHF. The DNA for the CDR3 is TGCAGTGCTAGAAGGTCAGGCGGTAATCAGCCCCAGCATTTT. The chain carries TRBV20-1 and TRBJ1-5; the D is unclear. V was pared by 2 bases and J by 4 bases, with 12 bases between. Germline V gene data show CDR1 as DFQATT and CDR2 as SNEGSKA (reference sequence). CDR3 length: 14 amino acids.

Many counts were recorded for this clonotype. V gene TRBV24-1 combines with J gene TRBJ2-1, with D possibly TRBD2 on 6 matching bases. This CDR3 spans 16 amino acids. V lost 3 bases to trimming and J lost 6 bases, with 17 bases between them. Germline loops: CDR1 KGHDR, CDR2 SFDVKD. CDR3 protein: CATSDRKARRGNEQFF. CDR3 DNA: TGTGCCACCAGTGATCGCAAAGCGCGGAGGGGCAATGAGCAGTTCTTC.

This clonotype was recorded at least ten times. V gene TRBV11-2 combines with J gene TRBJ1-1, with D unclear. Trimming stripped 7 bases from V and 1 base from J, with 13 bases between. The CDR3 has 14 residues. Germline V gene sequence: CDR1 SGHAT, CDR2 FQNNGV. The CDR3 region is CASIPPNGNTEAFF. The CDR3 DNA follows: TGTGCCAGCATACCCCCCAACGGGAACACTGAAGCTTTCTTT.

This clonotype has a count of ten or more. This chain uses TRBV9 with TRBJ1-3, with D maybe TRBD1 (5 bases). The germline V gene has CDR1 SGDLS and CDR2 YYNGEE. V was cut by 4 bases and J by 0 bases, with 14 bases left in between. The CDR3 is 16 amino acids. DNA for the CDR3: TGTGCCAGCAGCTACTCCGGGGGTAGCTCTGGAAACACCATATATTTT. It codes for CASSYSGGSSGNTIYF. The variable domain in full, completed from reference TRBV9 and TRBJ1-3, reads DSGVTQTPKHLITATGQRVTLRCSPRSGDLSVYWYQQSLDQGLQFLIQYYNGEERAKGNILERFSAQQFPDLHSELNLSSLELGDSALYFCASSYSGGSSGNTIYFGEGSWLTVV.

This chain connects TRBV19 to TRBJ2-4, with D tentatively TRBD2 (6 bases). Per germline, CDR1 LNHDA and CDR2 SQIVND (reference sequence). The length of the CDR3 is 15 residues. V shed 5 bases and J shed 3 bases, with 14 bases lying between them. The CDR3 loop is CASSPGGNSKNIQYF. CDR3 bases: TGTGCCAGTAGTCCAGGAGGGAACAGCAAAAACATTCAGTACTTC.

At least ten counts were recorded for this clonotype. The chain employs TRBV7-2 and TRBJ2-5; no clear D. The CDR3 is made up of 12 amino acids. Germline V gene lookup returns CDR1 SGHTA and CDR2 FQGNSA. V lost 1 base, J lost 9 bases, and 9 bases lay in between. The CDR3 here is CASSLGSLAQYF. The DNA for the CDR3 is TGTGCCAGCAGCTTAGGTTCCCTGGCCCAGTACTTC.

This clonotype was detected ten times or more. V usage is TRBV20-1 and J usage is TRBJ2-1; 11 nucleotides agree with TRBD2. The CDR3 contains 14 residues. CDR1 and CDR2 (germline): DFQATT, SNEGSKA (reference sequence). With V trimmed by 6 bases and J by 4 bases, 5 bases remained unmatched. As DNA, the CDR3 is TGCAGTGCCACGCTAGCGGGGGGTTACAATGAGCAGTTCTTC. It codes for CSATLAGGYNEQFF.

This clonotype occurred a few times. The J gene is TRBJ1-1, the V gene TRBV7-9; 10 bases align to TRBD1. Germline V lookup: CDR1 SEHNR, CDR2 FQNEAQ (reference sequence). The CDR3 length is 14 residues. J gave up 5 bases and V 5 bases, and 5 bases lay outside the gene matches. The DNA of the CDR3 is TGTGCCAGCAGCACCGGGACAGGGGAAACTGAAGCTTTCTTT. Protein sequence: CASSTGTGETEAFF.